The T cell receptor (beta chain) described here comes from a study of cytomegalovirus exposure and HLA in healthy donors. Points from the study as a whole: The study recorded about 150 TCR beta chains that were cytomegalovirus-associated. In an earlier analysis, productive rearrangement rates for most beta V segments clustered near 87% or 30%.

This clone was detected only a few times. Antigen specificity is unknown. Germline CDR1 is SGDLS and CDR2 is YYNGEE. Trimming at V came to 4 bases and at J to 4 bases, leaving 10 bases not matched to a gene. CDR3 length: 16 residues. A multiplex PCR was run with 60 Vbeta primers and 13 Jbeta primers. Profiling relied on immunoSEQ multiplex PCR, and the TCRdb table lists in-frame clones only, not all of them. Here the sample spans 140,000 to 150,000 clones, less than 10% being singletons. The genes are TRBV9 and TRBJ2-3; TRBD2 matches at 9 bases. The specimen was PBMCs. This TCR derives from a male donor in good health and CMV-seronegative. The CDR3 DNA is TGTGCCAGCAGCCCCTTGACTAGCGGAACATCAGATACGCAGTATTTT. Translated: CASSPLTSGTSDTQYF.